The 13 T cell receptor beta chains below come from one sample, sequenced in a study of T cell repertoires in aging, cancer and after chemotherapy. Peripheral blood genomic DNA, not sorted cells or RNA, was the template. Multiplex touch-down PCR with TRB-A/B primers amplified rearranged V-D-J TRB sequences. TCRdb re-analysed the multiplex PCR reads in MiXCR, keeping a single row per CDR3 protein. The sample lists over 1,000 distinct CDR3 sequences; less than 35% were seen once. The sample taken for sequencing was blood. These receptors all come from a human donor with a solid tumor.

The chain combines TRBV19 with TRBJ2-7, with D possibly TRBD1 on 6 matching bases. Germline loops: CDR1 LNHDA, CDR2 SQIVND (reference sequence). The ends were cut back, 5 bases at V and 3 bases at J, with 20 bases in the middle. This CDR3 is built from 16 residues. CDR3 DNA: TGTGCCAGTAGTTCGGGCCGCAGGGGCGTCAGCTACGAGCAGTACTTC. It codes for CASSSGRRGVSYEQYF.

By share, this clonotype ranks as large. The CDR3 here is CASSSLDTGETQYF. The CDR3 nucleotides are TGTGCCAGCAGTTCGCTTGATACCGGAGAGACCCAGTACTTC. The genes are TRBV6-6 and TRBJ2-5, with D uncertain. Germline CDR1 MNHNY, CDR2 SVGAGI (reference sequence). V dropped 4 bases and J dropped 4 bases, with 13 bases sitting between them. CDR3 length: 14 amino acids.

This chain links TRBV7-3 with TRBJ2-2; the D is unclear. Trimming left V 4 bases short and J 5 bases short, with 5 bases between. Per germline, CDR1 SGHTA and CDR2 FQGTGA. This CDR3 is 12 amino acids long. This chain's CDR3 is CASSSSTGELFF. The CDR3 DNA reads as TGTGCCAGCAGCTCCTCGACCGGGGAGCTGTTTTTT.

This clonotype was picked up a small number of times. The chain employs TRBV11-2 and TRBJ2-3; D unresolved. There are 14 residues in the CDR3. Deletions cut 1 base from V and 4 bases from J, with 9 bases between. Germline V lookup: CDR1 SGHAT, CDR2 FQNNGV. CDR3 sequence reads: CASSLASTADTQYF. In DNA, the CDR3 is TGTGCCAGCAGCTTAGCTTCCACAGCAGATACGCAGTATTTT.

This clonotype was recorded once. The junction departs from the called germline gene at one end, perhaps through a read error. This rearrangement joins TRBV6-5 to TRBJ1-1; D is possibly TRBD1 (6 bases). The CDR3 sequence is 13 residues long. The germline CDR1 and CDR2 sequences are MNHEY and SVGAGI. CDR3 in amino acids: CASRATGITEAFF. For the CDR3, the DNA is TGTGCCAGCAGGGCCACAGGGATAACTGAGGCTTTCTTT.

The CDR3, as DNA: TGTGCCAGCAGCTCCCCCACAGGGGTCTACGAGCAGTACTTC. It specifies CASSSPTGVYEQYF. The rearrangement links TRBV11-1 to TRBJ2-7; 7 nucleotides agree with TRBD1. V lost 4 bases to trimming and J lost 3 bases; unmatched junction nucleotides: 6. Germline V gives CDR1 SGHAT, CDR2 FQDESV (reference sequence). This CDR3 spans 14 amino acids.

With regard to this clonotype: With a much larger clone just one base away, this may be a read error. The chain combines TRBV6-6 with TRBJ2-7; TRBD1 matches at 10 bases. J lost 8 bases, V lost 3 bases, and 7 bases had no gene match. CDR3 length equals 14 residues. Germline V gives CDR1 MNHNY, CDR2 SVGAGI (reference sequence). The CDR3 nucleotides read TGTGCCAGCAGTTATGTGACAGGGGGCGACAAGCAGTACTTC. Residues: CASSYVTGGDKQYF.

By sample fraction, this clonotype is large. V and J are TRBV6-5 and TRBJ1-1; possible D gene TRBD1, 6 bases. The CDR3 is 12 residues long. V was cut by 5 bases and J by 10 bases, with 14 bases left in between. The germline CDR1 and CDR2 sequences are MNHEY and SVGAGI. The CDR3 nucleotides read TGTGCCAGCAGTCGACCCGGACAGCGAGCTTTCTTT. Protein sequence: CASSRPGQRAFF.

This clonotype came up a few times. V and J are TRBV5-4 and TRBJ2-3; D may be TRBD1 (5 bases). Trimming pared 1 base from V and 4 bases from J, leaving 19 bases between. CDR3 length: 17 residues. The germline CDR1 and CDR2 sequences are SGHNT and YYREEE (reference sequence). This chain's CDR3 is CASSLNIMSGSADTQYF. DNA for the CDR3: TGTGCCAGCAGCTTGAATATTATGTCAGGGTCCGCAGATACGCAGTATTTT.

This clonotype is labeled large. The V and J genes are TRBV30 and TRBJ1-2, with 10 bases that match TRBD1. V gave up 5 bases and J gave up 6 bases; unmatched junction bases: 6. This CDR3 is built from 13 residues. Germline values: CDR1 GTSNPN, CDR2 SVGIG (reference sequence). The CDR3: CAWAGTGDDGYTF. The CDR3 region has the DNA TGTGCCTGGGCCGGGACAGGGGATGATGGCTACACCTTC. Full variable domain (outside the CDR3, taken from reference TRBV30 and TRBJ1-2): SQTIHQWPATLVQPVGSPLSLECTVEGTSNPNLYWYRQAAGRGLQLLFYSVGIGQISSEVPQNLSASRPQDRQFILSSKKLLLSDSGFYLCAWAGTGDDGYTFGSGTRLTVV.

This clonotype was seen a few times. The V call is TRBV5-5, the J call TRBJ1-6, with 10 bases that match TRBD1. CDR3 size: 15 residues. The trim removed 4 bases at V and 9 bases at J, leaving 7 bases unmatched. Looked up from germline, CDR1 is SGHKS and CDR2 is YYEKEE (reference sequence). The CDR3 DNA is TGTGCCAGCAGCGTCGACAGGGGGCTCAGTTCACCCCTCCACTTT. It yields the protein CASSVDRGLSSPLHF.

By proportion, this clonotype is large. J is TRBJ2-1 and V is TRBV29-1; 13 bases line up with TRBD2. Germline values: CDR1 SQVTM, CDR2 ANQGSEA. CDR3 length: 19 residues. The V segment lost 1 base and the J segment 3 bases; nucleotides outside the gene matches: 12. Here the CDR3 reads CSVEGHIGLAGVHYNEQFF. CDR3 DNA: TGCAGCGTTGAAGGTCATATCGGACTAGCGGGAGTTCACTACAATGAGCAGTTCTTC.

The table lists this clonotype with a few counts. J is TRBJ1-2 and V is TRBV19, with TRBD1 matching over 8 bases. The CDR3 loop spans 13 amino acids. Germline V gives CDR1 LNHDA, CDR2 SQIVND (reference sequence). The V gene end was trimmed by 5 bases and the J gene end by 6 bases; junction bases not matched to a gene: 5. The CDR3 is CASSPDRVDGYTF. The CDR3 DNA sequence: TGTGCCAGTAGTCCGGACAGGGTTGATGGCTACACCTTC.